A selection of T cell receptor beta chains follows, all from one sample in a study of early T cells in non-severe SARS-CoV-2 infection. TCRdb re-called the 5' RACE reads with MiXCR, one entry per CDR3 protein. The repertoire holds about 28,000 distinct CDR3 sequences, with 5% to 5.5% as singletons. The sequenced sample consisted of whole blood. The receptors shown here come from an adult who was a healthcare worker with PCR-confirmed SARS-CoV-2 infection or an uninfected control (not recorded which). Each CDR3 is given with its conserved first and last residue. Each record gives: V gene, clone size, D gene, J gene, CDR3 DNA, CDR3 protein. A D gene is named only where the DNA matches it firmly. For some rows the clone size is stated as once, few or many, or as a class when expanded; others skip it.

>TRBV2|few|-|TRBJ2-7
TGTGCCAGCAGTGCTACCCGAAATGCAATGGAGGAGCAGTACTTC
CASSATRNAMEEQYF
>TRBV20-1|few|-|TRBJ1-1
TGCAGTGCTAACGTTCGGCAGGGAGCGACTGAAGCTTTCTTT
CSANVRQGATEAFF
>TRBV7-9|-|TRBD2|TRBJ2-3
TGTGCCAGCAGCTTATTCCTAGCGGGGCGCACAGATACGCAGTATTTT
CASSLFLAGRTDTQYF
>TRBV6-5|-|-|TRBJ1-1
TGTGCCAGCAGTCGTACAGGGATCCCTGAAGCTTTCTTT
CASSRTGIPEAFF
>TRBV29-1|-|-|TRBJ1-2
TGCAGCGCCCTCGTATCAGACAGGAATAACTATGGCTACACCTTC
CSALVSDRNNYGYTF
>TRBV9|few|TRBD1|TRBJ2-6
TGTGCCAGCAGCGTAGCGGCCAGGGGGCGGTCTGGGGCCAACGTCCTGACTTTC
CASSVAARGRSGANVLTF
>TRBV12-3/TRBV12-4|few|-|TRBJ2-3
TGTGCCAGCAGTCCCCGGACAAGTAGCACAGATACGCAGTATTTT
CASSPRTSSTDTQYF
>TRBV5-6|-|TRBD2|TRBJ2-3
TGTGCCAGCAGCTTTGGATTAGCGGGGGCCCGCACAGATACGCAGTATTTT
CASSFGLAGARTDTQYF
>TRBV29-1|-|-|TRBJ1-1
TGCAGCGGAGGGGTCGTGAACACTGAAGCTTTCTTT
CSGGVVNTEAFF
>TRBV7-2|many|-|TRBJ2-7
TGTGCCAGCAGCGAGAAGAGGGAGCAGTACTTC
CASSEKREQYF
>TRBV19|many|TRBD2|TRBJ2-2
TGTGCCAGTAGTATAGCGGGAGGGGCCGGGGAGCTGTTTTTT
CASSIAGGAGELFF
>TRBV21-1|few|-|TRBJ1-4
TGTGCCAGCAGCAAGCCTAGTGCAGGGCTTAATGAAAAACTGTTTTTT
CASSKPSAGLNEKLFF
>TRBV30|few|-|TRBJ2-1
TGTGCCTGGAGGCCCTCGGGCAGGGAGACCAATGAGCAGTTCTTC
CAWRPSGRETNEQFF
>TRBV7-6|many|TRBD2|TRBJ2-1
TGTGCCAGCAGCTTTTCCCCGGGGGGTCACAATGAGCAGTTCTTC
CASSFSPGGHNEQFF
>TRBV3-1|few|TRBD2|TRBJ2-1
TGTGCCAGCAGCCAAAAGGCGGGAGGGCCGGGTAATGAGCAGTTCTTC
CASSQKAGGPGNEQFF
>TRBV5-1|many|-|TRBJ2-7
TGCGCCAGCAGCTTGGCCGCGGCCTCCTACGAGCAGTACTTC
CASSLAAASYEQYF
>TRBV6-1|many|-|TRBJ1-1
TGTGCCAGCACCCTGGGGGGGGGGCTGTCGAACACTGAAGCTTTCTTT
CASTLGGGLSNTEAFF
>TRBV11-2|many|-|TRBJ2-7
TGTGCCAGCACCCGGGACCTACCTTCCTACGAGCAGTACTTC
CASTRDLPSYEQYF
>TRBV3-1|many|-|TRBJ1-4
TGTGCCAGCAGCCATGCGTCGAGTGAAAAACTGTTTTTT
CASSHASSEKLFF
>TRBV27|many|-|TRBJ1-6
TGTGCCAGTTCCCTCCGGGCCGCTTCACCCCTCCACTTT
CASSLRAASPLHF
>TRBV11-2|many|TRBD1|TRBJ1-2
TGTGCCAGCAGCTTAGGATCGGGGACAGGGCCAGAGTATGGCTACACCTTC
CASSLGSGTGPEYGYTF
>TRBV10-3|many|TRBD2|TRBJ2-1
TGTGCCATCAGTGAGTCGGGGGGGAGCTACAATGAGCAGTTCTTC
CAISESGGSYNEQFF
>TRBV20-1|few|-|TRBJ2-1
TGCAGTGCTGGCCGACACGAGCAGTTCTTC
CSAGRHEQFF
>TRBV4-3|-|TRBD2|TRBJ2-2
TGCGCCAGCAGCCAAGAATCCTTGTTTAGCGGGAGTGCAGGGGAGCTGTTTTTT
CASSQESLFSGSAGELFF
>TRBV10-2|many|-|TRBJ2-3
TGCGCCAGCAGTGAAGTCTCGCCAGATACGCAGTATTTT
CASSEVSPDTQYF
>TRBV7-2|many|TRBD1|TRBJ1-2
TGTGCCAGCAGCTTAGCCGGGACAGGACTCTATGGCTACACCTTC
CASSLAGTGLYGYTF
>TRBV6-2/TRBV6-3|medium-sized|TRBD1|TRBJ2-1
TGTGCCAGCAGTTACATGGGACAGACCTACAATGAGCAGTTCTTC
CASSYMGQTYNEQFF
>TRBV30|many|-|TRBJ2-1
TGTGCCTGGAGTGTATCCTGGCCCGGGTATGAGCAGTTCTTC
CAWSVSWPGYEQFF
>TRBV4-2|many|-|TRBJ2-1
TGTGCCAGCAGCCAACCGGATTTGGATGAGCAGTTCTTC
CASSQPDLDEQFF
>TRBV11-3|many|-|TRBJ2-5
TGTGCCAGCAGCCGTGACAGGTCGGAGACCCAGTACTTC
CASSRDRSETQYF
>TRBV3-1|many|TRBD2|TRBJ2-1
TGTGCCAGCAGCCGCCAAGCGGGGGCGTACTACAATGAGCAGTTCTTC
CASSRQAGAYYNEQFF
>TRBV10-2|many|-|TRBJ2-7
TGCGCCAGCAGTGAAGTAAACGAGCAGTACTTC
CASSEVNEQYF
>TRBV27|-|-|TRBJ2-2
TGTGCCAGCAGTTTAGGGCCCGGGGTGGTCGGGGAGCTGTTTTTT
CASSLGPGVVGELFF
>TRBV6-2/TRBV6-3|many|TRBD1|TRBJ2-2
TGTGCCACCCATTCGGGGACAGATACGAACGGGGAGCTGTTTTTT
CATHSGTDTNGELFF
>TRBV20-1|many|-|TRBJ1-1
TGCAGTGCTAGAAACGCGGACACTGAAGCTTTCTTT
CSARNADTEAFF
>TRBV7-9|-|-|TRBJ1-4
TGTGCCAGCAGCTTAGAGGGAGGTGAAAAACTGTTTTTT
CASSLEGGEKLFF
>TRBV11-2|few|-|TRBJ1-1
TGTGCCACCCACCCCACAGGGAACACTGAAGCTTTCTTT
CATHPTGNTEAFF
>TRBV7-2|many|TRBD2|TRBJ2-2
TGTGCCAGCAGCATTAGCGGGAGGGCAGGCTCCGGGGAGCTGTTTTTT
CASSISGRAGSGELFF
>TRBV19|few|-|TRBJ2-5
TGTGCCAGTAGTACAGGGACAGCGGGATGGGAGACCCAGTACTTC
CASSTGTAGWETQYF
>TRBV30|many|-|TRBJ2-2
TGTGCCTGGAGTGTACGGGAAACCGGGGAGCTGTTTTTT
CAWSVRETGELFF
>TRBV20-1|-|-|TRBJ1-1
TGCAGTGCTAGAGATATTAGAGGCACTGAAGCTTTCTTT
CSARDIRGTEAFF
>TRBV28|few|TRBD2|TRBJ2-7
TGTGCCAGCAGTTCCCAACGCATGGGACTAGCGGAGAGGTACGAGCAGTACTTC
CASSSQRMGLAERYEQYF
>TRBV19|-|TRBD2|TRBJ2-1
TGTGCCAGTAGTATCCTAGCGGGGGGCAGCTCCTACAATGAGCAGTTCTTC
CASSILAGGSSYNEQFF
>TRBV7-2|many|-|TRBJ1-3
TGTGCCAGCAGCTTTAACGGGGTCGGAAACACCATATATTTT
CASSFNGVGNTIYF